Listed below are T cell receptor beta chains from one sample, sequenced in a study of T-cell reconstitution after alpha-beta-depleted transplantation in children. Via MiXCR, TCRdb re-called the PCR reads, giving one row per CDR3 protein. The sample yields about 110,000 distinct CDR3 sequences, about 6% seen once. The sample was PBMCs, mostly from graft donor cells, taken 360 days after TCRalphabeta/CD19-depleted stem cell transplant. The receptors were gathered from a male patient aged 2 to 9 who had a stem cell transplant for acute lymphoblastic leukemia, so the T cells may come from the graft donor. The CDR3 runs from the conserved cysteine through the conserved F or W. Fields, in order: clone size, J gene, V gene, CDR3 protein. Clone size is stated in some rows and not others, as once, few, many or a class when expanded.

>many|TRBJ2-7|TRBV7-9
CASSLGQGFPYEQYF
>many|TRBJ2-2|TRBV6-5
CASRQNTGELFF
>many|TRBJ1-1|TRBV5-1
CASSLHNRGANTEAFF
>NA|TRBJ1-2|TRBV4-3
CASSQALTVGRTRDYGYTF
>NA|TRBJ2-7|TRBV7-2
CASSLATRAYEQYF
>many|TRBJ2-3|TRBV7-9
CASSRRTSGSTDTQYF
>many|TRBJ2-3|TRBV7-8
CASSPSEDRGYYTQYF
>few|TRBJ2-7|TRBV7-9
CASIGGPGTADPYEQYF
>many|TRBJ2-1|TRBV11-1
CASSLMSRPGSYNEQFF
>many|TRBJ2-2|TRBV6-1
CASNPSGTGNTGELFF
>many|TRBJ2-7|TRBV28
CASRRPSGRAYEQYF
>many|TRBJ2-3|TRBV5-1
CASSGLAENTDTQYF
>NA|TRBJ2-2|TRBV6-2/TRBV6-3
CAGTGCTGELFF
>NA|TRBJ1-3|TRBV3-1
CASSPSAGNTIYF
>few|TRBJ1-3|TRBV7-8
CASSLVMHRVAKGSSGNTIYF
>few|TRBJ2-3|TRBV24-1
CATSDGLAGLSGTDTQYF
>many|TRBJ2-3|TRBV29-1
CSVRKGASTDTQYF
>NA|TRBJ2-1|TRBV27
CASSLSGLAPRGQFF
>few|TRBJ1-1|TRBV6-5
CASSYSEGPNTEAFF
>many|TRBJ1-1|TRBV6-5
CASSRPGTGIGTEAFF
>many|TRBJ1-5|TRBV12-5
CASGFLNQPQHF
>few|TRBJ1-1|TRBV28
CASSFFGNTEAFF
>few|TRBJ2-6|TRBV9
CASTGRAGKVSGANVLTF
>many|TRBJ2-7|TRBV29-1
CSGLGSYEQYF
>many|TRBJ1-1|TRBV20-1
CSAGALRTEAFF
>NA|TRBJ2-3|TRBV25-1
CASSEGTGGGDTQYF
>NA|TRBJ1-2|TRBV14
CASSLGGRVNYGYTF
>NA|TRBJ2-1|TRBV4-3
CASSQDLIQGFYNEQFF
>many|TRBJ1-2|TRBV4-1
CASSQGLRGFGGYTF
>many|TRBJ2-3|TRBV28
CASYTGDTDTQYF
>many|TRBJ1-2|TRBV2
CASRGYGYTF